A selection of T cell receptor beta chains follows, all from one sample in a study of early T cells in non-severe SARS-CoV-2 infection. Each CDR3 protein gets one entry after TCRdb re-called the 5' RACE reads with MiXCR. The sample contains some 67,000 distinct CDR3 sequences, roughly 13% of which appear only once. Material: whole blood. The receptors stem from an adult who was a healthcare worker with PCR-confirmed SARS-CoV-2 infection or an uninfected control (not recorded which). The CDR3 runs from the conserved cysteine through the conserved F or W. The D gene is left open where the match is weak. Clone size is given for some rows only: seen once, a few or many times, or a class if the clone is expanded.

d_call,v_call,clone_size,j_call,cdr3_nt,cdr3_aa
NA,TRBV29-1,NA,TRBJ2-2,TGCAGCGCAACCTCCGGGACAACGAACACCGGGGAGCTGTTTTTT,CSATSGTTNTGELFF
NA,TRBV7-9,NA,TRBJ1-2,TGTGCCAGCAGCGCAAACATCCACTATGGCTACACCTTC,CASSANIHYGYTF
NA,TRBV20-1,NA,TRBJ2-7,TGCAGTGCCCTGGGGGGTTCCTACGAGCAGTACTTC,CSALGGSYEQYF
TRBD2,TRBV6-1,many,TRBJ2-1,TGTGCCAGCAGTTCGAGGCGGGGGGGGTACAATGAGCAGTTCTTC,CASSSRRGGYNEQFF
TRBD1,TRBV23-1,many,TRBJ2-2,TGCGCCAGCAGAACTCCGGGACAGCTGAACACCGGGGAGCTGTTTTTT,CASRTPGQLNTGELFF
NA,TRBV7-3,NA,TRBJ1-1,TGTGCCAGCAGCCACGGGGGGGCTGACACTGAAGCTTTCTTT,CASSHGGADTEAFF
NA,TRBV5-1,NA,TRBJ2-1,TGCGCCAGCAGCTTGTCGGGGGGCGTTTACAATGAGCAGTTCTTC,CASSLSGGVYNEQFF
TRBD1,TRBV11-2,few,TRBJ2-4,TGTGCCAGCGGACCGGGACAGTTAACCATTCAGTACTTC,CASGPGQLTIQYF
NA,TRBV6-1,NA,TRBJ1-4,TGTGCCAGCAAAGTTCTCCCGGTGGGGGAAAAACTGTTTTTT,CASKVLPVGEKLFF
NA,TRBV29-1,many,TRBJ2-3,TGCAGCGTTGGGCAGCCTAGCACAGATACGCAGTATTTT,CSVGQPSTDTQYF
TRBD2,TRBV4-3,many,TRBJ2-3,TGCGCCAGCAGCCAAGAAGTCACTAGCGGATCCTTCAGCACAGATACGCAGTATTTT,CASSQEVTSGSFSTDTQYF
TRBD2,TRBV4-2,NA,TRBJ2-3,TGTGCCAGCAGCCAAGATAAAAGCGGGGGCCCAGATACGCAGTATTTT,CASSQDKSGGPDTQYF
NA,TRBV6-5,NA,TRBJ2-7,TGTGCCAGCTCCAAGAACCCCCCAGACTCCTACGAGCAGTACTTC,CASSKNPPDSYEQYF
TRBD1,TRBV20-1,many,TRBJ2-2,TGCAGCGGACAGGGACAACCCGGGGAGCTGTTTTTT,CSGQGQPGELFF
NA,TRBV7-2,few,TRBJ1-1,TGTGCCAGCAGCTCCCCAGGGCATTACGCTGAAGCTTTCTTT,CASSSPGHYAEAFF
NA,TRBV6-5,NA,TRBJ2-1,TGTGCCAGCAGTACGTCCTGGGGGAACCCTCTCAATGAGCAGTTCTTC,CASSTSWGNPLNEQFF
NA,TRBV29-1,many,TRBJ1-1,TGCAGCGTTGTGATAAGCGGCACTGAAGCTTTCTTT,CSVVISGTEAFF
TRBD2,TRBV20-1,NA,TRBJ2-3,TGCAGTGCTGGGCCTTGGACTAGCGGGGGTACAGATACGCAGTATTTT,CSAGPWTSGGTDTQYF
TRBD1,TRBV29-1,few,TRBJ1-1,TGCAGCGCTAGACAGGGGGGGAACACTGAAGCTTTCTTT,CSARQGGNTEAFF
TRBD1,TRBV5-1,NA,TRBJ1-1,TGCGCCAGCAGCCTAAGGACAGGGCAGAATACTGAAGCTTTCTTT,CASSLRTGQNTEAFF
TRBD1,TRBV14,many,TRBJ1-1,TGTGCCAGCAGCCAAACGACAGGGCTGAACACTGAAGCTTTCTTT,CASSQTTGLNTEAFF
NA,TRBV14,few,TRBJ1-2,TGTGCCAGCAGCCAAGAAGTTATCGGGGGTTATTATGGCTACACCTTC,CASSQEVIGGYYGYTF
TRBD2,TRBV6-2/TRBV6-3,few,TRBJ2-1,TGTGCCAGCGGGGTACTAGCGGGGCGGTACAATGAGCAGTTCTTC,CASGVLAGRYNEQFF
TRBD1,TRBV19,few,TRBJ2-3,TGTGCCAGTAGTAAAGGGACAGCCGTTTCTAGCACAGATACGCAGTATTTT,CASSKGTAVSSTDTQYF
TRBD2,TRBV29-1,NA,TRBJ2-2,TGCAGCGTTGAAGTGGGGACTAGCGGTTACACCGGGGAGCTGTTTTTT,CSVEVGTSGYTGELFF
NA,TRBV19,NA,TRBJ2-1,TGTGCCAGTAGTATAGATGCGGGGGCCCAGCAGTTCTTC,CASSIDAGAQQFF
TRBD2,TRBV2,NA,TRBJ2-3,TGTGCCAGTACGATAGCGGGGGATAGCACAGATACGCAGTATTTT,CASTIAGDSTDTQYF
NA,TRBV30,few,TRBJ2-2,TGTGCCTGGAGTGTACGAAAAACCGGGGAGCTGTTTTTT,CAWSVRKTGELFF
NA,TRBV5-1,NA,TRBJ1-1,TGCGCCAGCAGCTTGGAGATGTTTACTGAAGCTTTCTTT,CASSLEMFTEAFF
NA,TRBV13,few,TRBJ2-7,TGTGCCAGCAGCTTAAGGGGCAGGGACGAGCAGTACTTC,CASSLRGRDEQYF
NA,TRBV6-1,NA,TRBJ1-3,TGTGCCAGCAGTATATCGACAGCCTCTGGAAACACCATATATTTT,CASSISTASGNTIYF
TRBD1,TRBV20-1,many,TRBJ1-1,TGCAGTGCCTCCCCTGGGACAGGGGAACAAGCTTTCTTT,CSASPGTGEQAFF
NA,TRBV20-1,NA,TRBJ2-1,TGCAGTGCTAGAGAGGCGGCTTTCGAGCAGTTCTTC,CSAREAAFEQFF
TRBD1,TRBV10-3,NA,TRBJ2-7,TGTGCCACAGGACAGGGGGCTGGTGAGCAGTACTTC,CATGQGAGEQYF
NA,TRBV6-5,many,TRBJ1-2,TGTGCCAGCAGTTCCCCGCGGGCCCTTCTTTATGGCTACACCTTC,CASSSPRALLYGYTF
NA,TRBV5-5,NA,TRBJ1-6,TGTGCCAGCAGCTCCGGGATTAACTATTCACCCCTCCACTTT,CASSSGINYSPLHF
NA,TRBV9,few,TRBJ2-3,TGTGCCAGCAGCGTAGGGGCGTCTAGTCCCACAGATACGCAGTATTTT,CASSVGASSPTDTQYF
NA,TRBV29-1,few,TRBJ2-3,TGCAGCGTGGGGGGAGATACGCAGTATTTT,CSVGGDTQYF
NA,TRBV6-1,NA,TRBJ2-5,TGTGCCAGCAGTGAATCCGCGACTAGTCGGGAGACCCAGTACTTC,CASSESATSRETQYF
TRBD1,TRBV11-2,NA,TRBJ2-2,TGTGCCAGCAGCTTAACAGGGGGAGGCACCGGGGAGCTGTTTTTT,CASSLTGGGTGELFF
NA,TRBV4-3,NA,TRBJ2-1,TGCGCCAGCAGCCAAGAGTTCGGGGGGCGCTACAATGAGCAGTTCTTC,CASSQEFGGRYNEQFF